What follows are 9 T cell receptor beta chains derived from one specimen sequenced in a study of beta chain features in type 1 diabetes. Broader study findings: Among all four CD4+ subsets, Type 1 diabetes patients had TCRB CDR3s that were moderately but significantly shorter.

These receptors' antigens are unknown. Isolated RNA was reverse transcribed in full, so expressed TCRB transcripts were sequenced. Assay used: immunoSEQ multiplex PCR; TCRdb lists only in-frame clones, some missing. The sample has roughly 400,000 clones, 8.5% to 10% seen once; the top ten hold about 0.64%. Sequencing was carried out using central memory CD4+ T cells from blood. These receptor sequences come from a man aged 30 to 39 with type 1 diabetes.

The genes are TRBV11-2 and TRBJ1-5, with 10 bases aligning to TRBD1. Unmatched junction bases numbered 4, after V lost 5 bases and J lost 6 bases. Germline V gives CDR1 SGHAT, CDR2 FQNNGV. The CDR3 is made up of 14 amino acids. The CDR3 protein is CASSGQGEGQPQHF. The CDR3 DNA sequence: TGTGCCAGCAGCGGACAGGGGGAAGGTCAGCCCCAGCATTTT. The whole variable domain, filled in from reference TRBV11-2 and TRBJ1-5, reads EAGVAQSPRYKIIEKRQSVAFWCNPISGHATLYWYQQILGQGPKLLIQFQNNGVVDDSQLPKDRFSAERLKGVDSTLKIQPAKLEDSAVYLCASSGQGEGQPQHFGDGTRLSIL.

This clone has just a few counts. This chain connects TRBV2 to TRBJ2-5; no clear D. Trimming took 5 bases from V and 5 from J, leaving 6 bases between them. Germline V gene lookup returns CDR1 SNHLY and CDR2 FYNNEI. The CDR3 has 11 amino acids. CDR3 sequence: CASSYVETQYF. DNA for the CDR3: TGTGCCAGCAGTTATGTGGAGACCCAGTACTTC.

This clone appeared a few times. Written as DNA, the CDR3 is TGTGCCAGCAGCTTGGCCGGTACGCAGGGGTTTGATGGCTACACCTTC. Residues: CASSLAGTQGFDGYTF. The rearrangement links TRBV5-4 to TRBJ1-2; TRBD1 is a possible D gene (6 bases). CDR1 and CDR2 from the germline V gene are SGHNT and YYREEE (reference sequence). This CDR3 contains 16 residues. Trimming shortened V by 0 bases and J by 6 bases, and 18 bases separated the two germline ends.

The rearrangement uses TRBV11-2 and TRBJ1-1; the D gene is possibly TRBD1 (6 bases). The CDR3 runs to 17 residues. Germline loops: CDR1 SGHAT, CDR2 FQNNGV. Trimming left V 2 bases short and J 2 bases short, with 18 bases between. CDR3 sequence (DNA): TGTGCCAGCAGCTTAAGAGCCCCCAGACAGGTCAACACTGAAGCTTTCTTT. It specifies CASSLRAPRQVNTEAFF.

This clone has only a few counts. Other nucleotide sequences in the sample specify the same CDR3. The J gene is TRBJ2-5, the V gene TRBV29-1, with no clear D. Trimming removed 4 bases at V and 2 bases at J, with 11 bases between. The CDR3 spans 13 residues. Germline assignment: CDR1 SQVTM and CDR2 ANQGSEA. This chain's CDR3 is CSVAGHLQETQYF. The DNA of the CDR3 is TGCAGCGTTGCTGGGCACCTACAAGAGACCCAGTACTTC.

This clone turned up a few times. The chain recombines TRBV5-6 with TRBJ2-2; D remains ambiguous. CDR3 length: 13 residues. Trimming removed 4 bases at V and 7 bases at J, with 11 bases between. Germline V CDR1 and CDR2: SGHDT, YYEEEE. The CDR3 is CASSPRARGELFF. As DNA, the CDR3 is TGTGCCAGCAGCCCTAGGGCGCGCGGGGAGCTGTTTTTT.

This clone was found a few times. The chain joins TRBV11-3 to TRBJ2-7; D uncertain. This CDR3 is 11 amino acids long. Germline V lookup: CDR1 SGHNT, CDR2 YENEEA. The germline V and J ends were trimmed by 1 base and 6 bases, with 4 bases remaining between them. CDR3 DNA sequence: TGTGCCAGCAGCTTAGGCAGCGAGCAGTACTTC. Translating it yields CASSLGSEQYF.

The genes are TRBV5-6 and TRBJ1-2; D is ambiguous. The CDR3 spans 11 residues. The germline V and J ends were trimmed by 4 bases and 8 bases, with 9 bases remaining between them. Germline-derived CDR1 and CDR2 are SGHDT and YYEEEE. The CDR3 protein is CASSGELGYTF. Written as DNA, the CDR3 is TGTGCCAGCAGCGGGGAATTAGGCTACACCTTC.

V usage is TRBV5-6 and J usage is TRBJ2-1, with a tentative D call TRBD2 (6 bases). Trimming left V 0 bases short and J 1 base short, with 14 bases between. Germline CDR1 and CDR2: SGHDT and YYEEEE. CDR3 length: 17 residues. For the CDR3, the DNA is TGTGCCAGCAGCTTGGCCGCAGCGGGCCTGTCCTACAATGAGCAGTTCTTC. Amino acids: CASSLAAAGLSYNEQFF.